The rows below give T cell receptor beta chains drawn from one sample of a study of STAT5B mutations in CD4+ large granular lymphocyte leukemia. Here immunoSEQ multiplex PCR was the method, and the copy in TCRdb shows in-frame clones only, minus some. In the table there are tens of thousands of clones, about four fifths of which are singletons. Input material: CD4+ T cells from blood buffy coats. Source of these receptors: a human donor in good health. CDR3s include the opening cysteine and the closing phenylalanine or tryptophan. A D gene is named only where the DNA matches it firmly. A row's size may be missing; if present it is once, few, many or a size class.

V: TRBV7-2; D: TRBD2; J: TRBJ2-7; length: 14; size: once; DNA: TGTGCCAGCAGCCTAGGGCTAGCGGCCTACGAGCAGTACTTC; CDR3: CASSLGLAAYEQYF
V: TRBV2; D: .; J: TRBJ2-7; length: 12; size: .; DNA: TGTGCCAGCAGTGAAGGGGTAGGGACGGCGTACTTC; CDR3: CASSEGVGTAYF
V: TRBV5-1; D: TRBD2; J: TRBJ2-1; length: 16; size: once; DNA: TGCGCCAGCAGCTTGGGGTTCCTAGCGGCAGAGGATGAGCAGTTCTTC; CDR3: CASSLGFLAAEDEQFF
V: TRBV5-6; D: .; J: TRBJ2-5; length: 14; size: .; DNA: TGTGCCAGCAGCTTACAGGGCCTCGTGGAGACCCAGTACTTC; CDR3: CASSLQGLVETQYF
V: TRBV28; D: .; J: TRBJ1-2; length: 13; size: .; DNA: TGTGCCAGCAGTTTAATCCAGAGCTATGGCTACACCTTC; CDR3: CASSLIQSYGYTF
V: TRBV19; D: .; J: TRBJ2-1; length: 14; size: .; DNA: TGTGCCAGTAGGTATACGGGGATAGGGGATGAGCAGTTCTTC; CDR3: CASRYTGIGDEQFF
V: TRBV6-1; D: TRBD1; J: TRBJ2-2; length: 15; size: few; DNA: TGTGCCAGCAGTGTTCGGACAGGCAACACCGGGGAGCTGTTTTTT; CDR3: CASSVRTGNTGELFF
V: TRBV7-2; D: TRBD2; J: TRBJ2-1; length: 16; size: .; DNA: TGTGCCAGCAGTATTAGCGGGGGCGTCACCTACAATGAGCAGTTCTTC; CDR3: CASSISGGVTYNEQFF
V: TRBV7-2; D: .; J: TRBJ1-5; length: 15; size: few; DNA: TGTGCCAGCAGCTTAGGTTGGGGGGCGAATCAGCCCCAGCATTTT; CDR3: CASSLGWGANQPQHF
V: TRBV5-5; D: .; J: TRBJ1-6; length: 12; size: .; DNA: TGTGCCAGCAGCTCTGACATGAGCCCCCTCCACTTT; CDR3: CASSSDMSPLHF
V: TRBV2; D: .; J: TRBJ1-2; length: 18; size: .; DNA: TGTGCCAGCAGTTACGCCACTGTTCGGTCCGGGACCTACTATGGGTACACCTTC; CDR3: CASSYATVRSGTYYGYTF
V: TRBV6-6; D: .; J: TRBJ2-2; length: 16; size: .; DNA: TGTGCCAGCAGTTACTTAGGAGGGGCCTCGACCGGGGAGCTGTTTTTT; CDR3: CASSYLGGASTGELFF
V: TRBV2; D: TRBD1; J: TRBJ1-4; length: 13; size: few; DNA: TGTGCCAGCAGTTGGGACAGCAATGAAAAACTGTTTTTT; CDR3: CASSWDSNEKLFF
V: TRBV15; D: TRBD2; J: TRBJ2-1; length: 16; size: .; DNA: TGTGCCACCAGCAGAGATCAAGCGGGAGTGACCCATGAGCAGTTCTTC; CDR3: CATSRDQAGVTHEQFF
V: TRBV5-4; D: .; J: TRBJ2-3; length: 13; size: .; DNA: TGTGCCAGCAGCTTTGCTTGGACAGATACGCAGTATTTT; CDR3: CASSFAWTDTQYF
V: TRBV5-1; D: TRBD1; J: TRBJ2-6; length: 17; size: .; DNA: TGCGCCAGCAGCTTGCCCCTGACAGGGTCTGGGGCCAACGTCCTGACTTTC; CDR3: CASSLPLTGSGANVLTF
V: TRBV7-9; D: .; J: TRBJ2-3; length: 15; size: .; DNA: TGTGCCAGCAGCCGCATCACAGGATACACAGATACGCAGTATTTT; CDR3: CASSRITGYTDTQYF
V: TRBV5-1; D: .; J: TRBJ1-2; length: 13; size: .; DNA: TGCGCCAGCAGCCAGACCCTGGATAGTGGCTACACCTTC; CDR3: CASSQTLDSGYTF
V: TRBV11-2; D: TRBD2; J: TRBJ2-7; length: 14; size: .; DNA: TGTGCCAGCAGCCTTAGCGGGAGTATCTACGAGCAGTACTTC; CDR3: CASSLSGSIYEQYF
V: TRBV29-1; D: TRBD1; J: TRBJ1-1; length: 16; size: .; DNA: TGCAGCGTGTCTCCGGGACAGACAAAGCGGAACACTGAAGCTTTCTTT; CDR3: CSVSPGQTKRNTEAFF
V: TRBV6-1; D: TRBD2; J: TRBJ2-3; length: 14; size: few; DNA: TGTGCCAGCAGGATCGGGGGGGGCACAGATACGCAGTATTTT; CDR3: CASRIGGGTDTQYF
V: TRBV18; D: .; J: TRBJ1-5; length: 15; size: .; DNA: TGTGCCATCTCCCCACAACCCCCGGGACACGGACCCCAGCATTTT; CDR3: CAISPQPPGHGPQHF
V: TRBV9; D: TRBD2; J: TRBJ2-5; length: 17; size: .; DNA: TGTGCCAGCAGCCCTCTAGGCCAGCGGGGGGGCCAAGAGACCCAGTACTTC; CDR3: CASSPLGQRGGQETQYF
V: TRBV5-4; D: TRBD2; J: TRBJ2-3; length: 17; size: .; DNA: TGTGCCAGCAGCTTTGGTAGTAGCGGGAGCGCCGCAGATACGCAGTATTTT; CDR3: CASSFGSSGSAADTQYF
V: TRBV5-4; D: .; J: TRBJ2-5; length: 16; size: .; DNA: TGTGCCAGCAGCCGCCCCCTCGGACGGGACCAAGAGACCCAGTACTTC; CDR3: CASSRPLGRDQETQYF
V: TRBV6-5; D: TRBD1; J: TRBJ1-2; length: 16; size: few; DNA: TGTGCCAGCAGTTACGTGCGGACAGGGGGCAACTATGGCTACACCTTC; CDR3: CASSYVRTGGNYGYTF
V: TRBV7-6; D: .; J: TRBJ1-1; length: 13; size: .; DNA: TGTGCCAGCAGCATGACAGGGAACACTGAAGCTTTCTTT; CDR3: CASSMTGNTEAFF
V: TRBV5-4; D: TRBD2; J: TRBJ2-1; length: 16; size: .; DNA: TGTGCCAGCAGCCGGACTAGCGGAGCTTTTTACAATGAGCAGTTCTTC; CDR3: CASSRTSGAFYNEQFF
V: TRBV7-9; D: TRBD1; J: TRBJ2-2; length: 16; size: .; DNA: TGTGCCAGCAGCTTAAATACAGGGGTAACGACCGGGGAGCTGTTTTTT; CDR3: CASSLNTGVTTGELFF
V: TRBV19; D: TRBD1; J: TRBJ1-1; length: 13; size: .; DNA: TGTGCCAGTAAGACGCCAGGGGGCACTGAAGCTTTCTTT; CDR3: CASKTPGGTEAFF
V: TRBV28; D: .; J: TRBJ1-3; length: 11; size: once; DNA: TGTGCCAGCAGTACAGGGAATACCATATATTTT; CDR3: CASSTGNTIYF
V: TRBV19; D: TRBD1; J: TRBJ2-1; length: 18; size: .; DNA: TGTGCCAGTCGACTGGACTCGGGGCAGGGGGCAACCTACAATGAGCAGTTCTTC; CDR3: CASRLDSGQGATYNEQFF
V: TRBV7-9; D: .; J: TRBJ2-3; length: 14; size: .; DNA: TGTGCCAGCAGCTTATGGATAGGCACAGATACGCAGTATTTT; CDR3: CASSLWIGTDTQYF
V: TRBV27; D: TRBD2; J: TRBJ2-3; length: 14; size: .; DNA: TGTGCCAGCAGCCCATCGGGGGGAACAGATACGCAGTATTTT; CDR3: CASSPSGGTDTQYF
V: TRBV14; D: .; J: TRBJ1-6; length: 15; size: few; DNA: TGTGCCAGCAGAGCCAAAAGGTCCGGGCGATCACCCCTCCACTTT; CDR3: CASRAKRSGRSPLHF
V: TRBV5-1; D: .; J: TRBJ2-1; length: 13; size: .; DNA: TGCGCCAGCAGCTTGGTCCTCAACAATGAGCAGTTCTTC; CDR3: CASSLVLNNEQFF
V: TRBV11-2; D: .; J: TRBJ2-5; length: 15; size: .; DNA: TGTGCCAGCAGCTTAGCTTACATCCCTAAGGGGACCCAGTACTTC; CDR3: CASSLAYIPKGTQYF
V: TRBV5-1; D: .; J: TRBJ2-2; length: 16; size: .; DNA: TGCGCCAGCAGCAAAGACCGGGTCGAGATCCCCGGGGAGCTGTTTTTT; CDR3: CASSKDRVEIPGELFF
V: TRBV7-8; D: .; J: TRBJ1-5; length: 16; size: .; DNA: TGTGCCAGCAGCGCCCACCGGGACAAGTCGGGTCAGCCCCAGCATTTT; CDR3: CASSAHRDKSGQPQHF
V: TRBV7-8; D: .; J: TRBJ1-1; length: 14; size: .; DNA: TGTGCCAGCAGCTTAATTCCGAGGGATTTTGAAGCTTTCTTT; CDR3: CASSLIPRDFEAFF
V: TRBV18; D: .; J: TRBJ1-3; length: 15; size: .; DNA: TGTGCCAGCTCGCCTGCGGAGGGCCCTGGAAACACCATATATTTT; CDR3: CASSPAEGPGNTIYF
V: TRBV5-6; D: .; J: TRBJ1-5; length: 14; size: .; DNA: TGTGCCAGCAGCTTGGGCTCCGGGCGTCAGCCCCAGCATTTT; CDR3: CASSLGSGRQPQHF
V: TRBV11-3; D: TRBD1; J: TRBJ2-3; length: 15; size: once; DNA: TGTGCCAGCAGCCCCCGGACAGGGCCTCCGGATACGCAGTATTTT; CDR3: CASSPRTGPPDTQYF
V: TRBV7-2; D: .; J: TRBJ1-5; length: 13; size: few; DNA: TGTGCCAGCAGCTTAGGGGTCAATCAGCCCCAGCATTTT; CDR3: CASSLGVNQPQHF
V: TRBV18; D: TRBD2; J: TRBJ2-2; length: 17; size: .; DNA: TGTGCCAGCTCACCATATAGCGGGAGAGTTATTACCGGGGAGCTGTTTTTT; CDR3: CASSPYSGRVITGELFF
V: TRBV21-1; D: .; J: TRBJ2-7; length: 13; size: .; DNA: TGTGCCAGCAGCAACGATAGAGACTACGAGCAGTACTTC; CDR3: CASSNDRDYEQYF
V: TRBV18; D: .; J: TRBJ2-1; length: 16; size: .; DNA: TGTGCCAGCTCACCACCGGGACTCCAGACGTATAATGAGCAGTTCTTC; CDR3: CASSPPGLQTYNEQFF
V: TRBV7-4; D: TRBD1; J: TRBJ1-4; length: 18; size: .; DNA: TGTGCCACCCACCTATCCGGGACAGGGGGCTTGGCTAATGAAAAACTGTTTTTT; CDR3: CATHLSGTGGLANEKLFF
V: TRBV7-9; D: TRBD1; J: TRBJ1-1; length: 15; size: .; DNA: TGTGCCAGCAGGGGAACGGACAGGGCGAACACTGAAGCTTTCTTT; CDR3: CASRGTDRANTEAFF
V: TRBV7-6; D: TRBD1; J: TRBJ1-1; length: 15; size: few; DNA: TGTGCCAGCAGCTTAGGGACAGGCCTTAACACTGAAGCTTTCTTT; CDR3: CASSLGTGLNTEAFF
V: TRBV9; D: TRBD2; J: TRBJ2-2; length: 16; size: .; DNA: TGTGCCAGCAGCGTGTATCCTAGCGGGGACACCGGGGAGCTGTTTTTT; CDR3: CASSVYPSGDTGELFF
V: TRBV14; D: .; J: TRBJ2-1; length: 11; size: .; DNA: TGTGCCAGCAGCCAACTCTTTGAGCAGTTCTTC; CDR3: CASSQLFEQFF
V: TRBV4-2; D: .; J: TRBJ1-1; length: 14; size: few; DNA: TGTGCCAGCAGCCCCGTGACAGTCAACACTGAAGCTTTCTTT; CDR3: CASSPVTVNTEAFF
V: TRBV15; D: .; J: TRBJ1-6; length: 12; size: .; DNA: TGTGCCACCCGGGCCGGTAATTCACCCCTCCACTTT; CDR3: CATRAGNSPLHF
V: TRBV4-1; D: TRBD1; J: TRBJ1-4; length: 15; size: .; DNA: TGCGCCAGCAGCCACCTACAGGGGACTAATGAAAAACTGTTTTTT; CDR3: CASSHLQGTNEKLFF